Below, 28 T cell receptor beta chains from the same sample are listed, as sequenced in a study of T cell repertoires in cytomegalovirus infection (dated by TCRdb to about 2019). Sequenced using an Illumina HiSeq 1500. TCRdb trimmed the raw reads at Q25, called clones with MiXCR and kept productive beta chains. Each CDR3 protein gets just one entry, which takes the most common genes and DNA from the rows behind it. The sample table lists about 130,000 distinct CDR3 sequences, 7% to 9.5% of them with a count of one. Clones ranked in the top ten supply 10% of the sample. The sequenced sample was PBMCs. Receptors were obtained from a human donor in good health (CMV status not recorded). Some clones in this sample may be carry-over from other donors' samples.

This clonotype was seen ten or more times. CDR3 bases: TGTGCCAGCACCAACTGGGGGGACCAGCCCCAGCATTTT. It encodes CASTNWGDQPQHF. V and J are TRBV12-3 or TRBV12-4 and TRBJ1-5; a weak D match, TRBD1 (5 bases). Trimming cost V 7 bases and J 7 bases, with 14 bases left between them. CDR3 size: 13 residues.

This clonotype has at least ten counts. The V and J genes are TRBV7-9 and TRBJ2-7; D may correspond to TRBD1 or TRBD2 (6 bases each). V lost 5 bases, J lost 5 bases, and 19 bases lay in between. Germline V gene sequence: CDR1 SEHNR, CDR2 FQNEAQ (reference sequence). This CDR3 region has 15 residues. The CDR3 reads CASSDYEGGDNEQYF. CDR3 nucleotide sequence: TGTGCCAGCAGCGATTATGAGGGGGGCGACAACGAGCAGTACTTC.

In regard to this clonotype: A much larger clone differs from this one at a single base, so this may be a read error. This sequence joins TRBV7-3 and TRBJ2-3; TRBD2 matches 14 bases. The CDR3 sequence is 16 residues long. Trimming removed 5 bases from V and 4 bases from J; junction bases left unmatched: 5. Germline-derived CDR1 and CDR2 are SGHTA and FQGTGA. In nucleotides, the CDR3 is TGTGCCAGCAGCCCTAGGACTAGCGGGAGGTCAGATACGCAGTATTTT. Protein sequence: CASSPRTSGRSDTQYF.

For this clonotype: A single base separates this from a much larger clone, so it may be a read error. The chain employs TRBV2 and TRBJ1-1; D gene uncertain. V lost 11 bases, J lost 5 bases, and 18 bases lay in between. CDR3 length equals 13 residues. Germline assignment: CDR1 SNHLY and CDR2 FYNNEI. CDR3 in amino acids: CAGKEWRGTEAFF. Here the CDR3 DNA reads TGTGCCGGCAAAGAGTGGCGCGGGACTGAAGCTTTCTTT.

Remarks on this clonotype: This could be a read error, since a much larger clone is one nucleotide away. Because it lacks the conserved phenylalanine or tryptophan at the end, this CDR3 is likely a read error. CDR3 loop: CASSPRTDSGNTIYS. The CDR3 DNA reads TGTGCCAGTAGTCCACGGACTGACTCTGGAAACACCATATATTCT. The chain has TRBV19 and TRBJ1-3; unclear D gene. Between the trimmed V and J ends, which lost 5 bases and 0 bases, there was a span of 11 bases. Germline V gene sequence: CDR1 LNHDA, CDR2 SQIVND (reference sequence). This CDR3 spans 15 amino acids.

The rearrangement joins TRBV7-9 to TRBJ1-2; D uncertain. Per germline, CDR1 SEHNR and CDR2 FQNEAQ (reference sequence). V lost 7 bases and J lost 6, with 12 bases in between. The CDR3 totals 12 residues. Here the CDR3 DNA reads TGTGCCAGCACCCAGTCCGACCATGGCTACACCTTC. This gives the protein CASTQSDHGYTF. Variable domain in full (rest from reference TRBV7-9 and TRBJ1-2): DTGVSQNPRHKITKRGQNVTFRCDPISEHNRLYWYRQTLGQGPEFLTYFQNEAQLEKSRLLSDRFSAERPKGSFSTLEIQRTEQGDSAMYLCASTQSDHGYTFGSGTRLTVV.

The V and J genes are TRBV6-5 and TRBJ2-2; D is uncertain. The V gene lost 2 bases and the J gene lost 3 bases, with 4 bases spanning the gap. There are 13 residues in the CDR3. Germline V CDR1 and CDR2: MNHEY, SVGAGI. CDR3 residues: CASSYEDTGELFF. The CDR3 region has the DNA TGTGCCAGCAGTTACGAGGACACCGGGGAGCTGTTTTTT.

This clonotype was found many times. V is TRBV12-3 or TRBV12-4 and J is TRBJ1-1; D is unresolved. The V gene lost 4 bases and the J gene lost 2 bases, with 17 bases spanning the gap. The CDR3 sequence is 16 residues long. CDR3 region: CASSYILSGFNTEAFF. For the CDR3, the DNA is TGTGCCAGCAGTTACATCTTATCGGGATTCAACACTGAAGCTTTCTTT.

Concerning this clonotype: A much bigger clone sits one base away, suggesting this may be a read error. The chain couples TRBV20-1 to TRBJ2-2; D ambiguous. V was clipped by 3 bases and J by 3 bases, with 5 bases between them. CDR1 is DFQATT, CDR2 SNEGSKA, per germline (reference sequence). The CDR3 is 12 amino acids. The CDR3 nucleotides are TGCAGTGCTAGGAACCACACCGGGGAGCTGTTTTTT. This codes for CSARNHTGELFF.

This clonotype was observed at least ten times. The CDR3 nucleotides read TGTGCCAGCAGCCTAAACGGTAGGGGGGAGGCTGAAGCTTTCTTT. Its protein is CASSLNGRGEAEAFF. The J gene is TRBJ1-1, the V gene TRBV7-3, with D possibly being TRBD1 (6 bases). The V end lost 5 bases, the J end lost 6 bases, and 19 bases lay between the germline ends. CDR1 and CDR2 (germline): SGHTA, FQGTGA. The CDR3 has 15 residues.

This clonotype showed up many times. The chain recombines TRBV7-9 with TRBJ2-5; D ambiguous. The germline V gene has CDR1 SEHNR and CDR2 FQNEAQ (reference sequence). V was clipped by 0 bases and J by 3 bases, with 14 bases between them. The CDR3 runs 16 residues. The CDR3 sequence is CASSLAAGTSKETQYF. CDR3 nucleotide sequence: TGTGCCAGCAGCTTAGCCGCCGGTACGTCGAAAGAGACCCAGTACTTC.

This clonotype was counted ten times or more. The CDR3 spells CASRKDREETYEQYF. The CDR3 DNA is TGTGCCAGCAGAAAGGACAGGGAGGAAACCTACGAGCAGTACTTC. This chain connects TRBV6-6 to TRBJ2-7; 8 positions agree with TRBD1. From germline, CDR1 is MNHNY and CDR2 SVGAGI (reference sequence). The CDR3 sequence is 15 residues long. V was pared by 6 bases and J by 2 bases, with 9 bases of the junction left unmatched.

This clonotype appeared a few times. V and J are TRBV29-1 and TRBJ1-2; 8 bases map to TRBD1. After removal of 2 bases from V and 5 bases from J, the junction contained 7 bases not matched to a gene. Germline V gene sequence: CDR1 SQVTM, CDR2 ANQGSEA. This CDR3 is 14 amino acids long. DNA of the CDR3: TGCAGCGTTGAACGTGACAGGGGCGTTTATGGCTACACCTTC. Translation gives CSVERDRGVYGYTF. The variable domain in full, with the rest retrieved from reference TRBV29-1 and TRBJ1-2, is SAVISQKPSRDICQRGTSLTIQCQVDSQVTMMFWYRQQPGQSLTLIATANQGSEATYESGFVIDKFPISRPNLTFSTLTVSNMSPEDSSIYLCSVERDRGVYGYTFGSGTRLTVV.

A few counts support this clonotype. The chain couples TRBV28 to TRBJ2-3, with TRBD2 matching over 13 bases. Trimming at V came to 4 bases and at J to 6 bases, leaving 10 bases not matched to a gene. This CDR3 comprises 17 residues. Germline lookup yields CDR1 MDHEN and CDR2 SYDVKM. CDR3 nucleotides: TGTGCCAGCAGTTCCCCGACTAGCGGGGGGCTGAGGGATACGCAGTATTTT. Its translation is CASSSPTSGGLRDTQYF.

This clonotype was detected ten times or more. The chain combines TRBV27 with TRBJ2-7; tentatively, D is TRBD2 (5 bases). The CDR3 loop spans 13 amino acids. The V gene lost 2 bases and the J gene lost 9 bases, with 14 bases spanning the gap. CDR1 is MNHEY, CDR2 SMNVEV, per germline (reference sequence). The CDR3, as DNA: TGTGCCAGCAGTTTAGGGAGACAAGACTGGCAGTACTTC. Protein sequence: CASSLGRQDWQYF.

This clonotype was counted ten times or more. The chain joins TRBV11-3 to TRBJ2-1; the D is unclear. Germline V gene sequence: CDR1 SGHNT, CDR2 YENEEA. The V end was cut by 5 bases, the J end by 0 bases, with 5 bases between. This CDR3 region has 13 residues. The CDR3 nucleotides read TGTGCCAGCAGCCCCGGCTCCTACAATGAGCAGTTCTTC. This codes for CASSPGSYNEQFF.

This clonotype has ten or more counts. The chain links TRBV15 to TRBJ2-1; 7 nucleotides match TRBD2. Trimming removed 1 base from V and 2 bases from J; junction bases left unmatched: 2. Germline lookup yields CDR1 LNHNV and CDR2 YYDKDF (reference sequence). The length of the CDR3 is 15 residues. CDR3 bases: TGTGCCACCAGCAGAGGTGGGGGGGCCTACAATGAGCAGTTCTTC. This codes for CATSRGGGAYNEQFF.

The V and J genes are TRBV29-1 and TRBJ1-1; no reliable D call. CDR3 length: 13 residues. Trimming removed 0 bases at V and 7 bases at J, with 12 bases between. Germline values: CDR1 SQVTM, CDR2 ANQGSEA. The CDR3 here is CSVEDQGIGEAFF. CDR3 coding DNA: TGCAGCGTTGAAGACCAAGGGATCGGTGAAGCTTTCTTT. Combining the CDR3 with reference TRBV29-1 and TRBJ1-1 gives the whole variable domain SAVISQKPSRDICQRGTSLTIQCQVDSQVTMMFWYRQQPGQSLTLIATANQGSEATYESGFVIDKFPISRPNLTFSTLTVSNMSPEDSSIYLCSVEDQGIGEAFFGQGTRLTVV.

For this clonotype: This may arise from a read error, as a much more abundant clone is one base away. This chain links TRBV2 with TRBJ2-7; a possible D gene is TRBD2 (5 bases). CDR1 and CDR2 from the germline V gene are SNHLY and FYNNEI. The CDR3 extends over 13 amino acids. The CDR3 region has the DNA TGTGCCCGCAGATTGGACTCCTTAGAGGAGCAGTACTTC. Translating gives CARRLDSLEEQYF.

This clonotype was recorded many times. This sequence joins TRBV5-1 and TRBJ2-3, with D unresolved. Germline CDR1 is SGHRS and CDR2 is YFSETQ. Trimming shortened V by 4 bases and J by 2 bases, and 11 bases separated the two germline ends. CDR3 size: 14 residues. CDR3 sequence reads: CASSLLTPTDTQYF. CDR3 nucleotide sequence: TGCGCCAGCAGCCTCTTAACGCCCACAGATACGCAGTATTTT. The variable domain in full, with the rest retrieved from reference TRBV5-1 and TRBJ2-3, is KAGVTQTPRYLIKTRGQQVTLSCSPISGHRSVSWYQQTPGQGLQFLFEYFSETQRNKGNFPGRFSGRQFSNSRSEMNVSTLELGDSALYLCASSLLTPTDTQYFGPGTRLTVL.

The chain couples TRBV7-9 to TRBJ1-1, with TRBD1 as a possible D gene (6 bases). This CDR3 contains 14 residues. V lost 4 bases, J lost 8 bases, and 17 bases lay in between. Per the germline V gene, CDR1 is SEHNR and CDR2 is FQNEAQ (reference sequence). The CDR3 coding sequence is TGTGCCAGCAGCTCTATGCAACAGGGAACCGAAGCTTTCTTT. It translates to CASSSMQQGTEAFF. The full variable domain, its missing parts supplied by reference TRBV7-9 and TRBJ1-1, is DTGVSQNPRHKITKRGQNVTFRCDPISEHNRLYWYRQTLGQGPEFLTYFQNEAQLEKSRLLSDRFSAERPKGSFSTLEIQRTEQGDSAMYLCASSSMQQGTEAFFGQGTRLTVV.

The rearrangement links TRBV20-1 to TRBJ1-3; 9 bases match TRBD1. Per the germline V gene, CDR1 is DFQATT and CDR2 is SNEGSKA (reference sequence). This CDR3 region has 15 residues. J lost 4 bases, V lost 6 bases, and 10 bases had no gene match. The DNA for the CDR3 is TGCAGTGCGGGGACATCCGGGACAGGGGGAAACACCATATATTTT. This gives the protein CSAGTSGTGGNTIYF.

This clonotype was seen a few times. V usage is TRBV9 and J usage is TRBJ1-3, with D perhaps matching TRBD1 (5 bases). Germline V gene sequence: CDR1 SGDLS, CDR2 YYNGEE. The V gene lost 5 bases and the J gene lost 0 bases, with 12 bases spanning the gap. There are 15 residues in the CDR3. CDR3 bases: TGTGCCAGCAGTCGGGACTCAGCCTCTGGAAACACCATATATTTT. Its translation is CASSRDSASGNTIYF.

This clonotype was counted at least ten times. The chain carries TRBV28 and TRBJ1-2; no clear D gene. The V gene's germline CDR1 is MDHEN and CDR2 SYDVKM. The CDR3 has 14 amino acids. The V and J ends lost 3 bases and 2 bases respectively, with 10 bases between them. CDR3 in amino acids: CASSLGANNYGYTF. As DNA, the CDR3 is TGTGCCAGCAGTTTGGGAGCAAACAACTATGGCTACACCTTC.

Many counts were recorded for this clonotype. The gene calls are TRBV7-2 and TRBJ2-1; D call uncertain. V was clipped by 2 bases and J by 4 bases, with 6 bases between them. This CDR3 spans 13 amino acids. CDR1 SGHTA and CDR2 FQGNSA come from the germline V gene. CDR3 loop: CASSLQLYNEQFF. CDR3 nucleotide sequence: TGTGCCAGCAGCTTACAGCTTTACAATGAGCAGTTCTTC. Complete variable domain (other parts from reference TRBV7-2 and TRBJ2-1): GAGVSQSPSNKVTEKGKDVELRCDPISGHTALYWYRQSLGQGLEFLIYFQGNSAPDKSGLPSDRFSAERTGGSVSTLTIQRTQQEDSAVYLCASSLQLYNEQFFGPGTRLTVL.

Many counts were recorded for this clonotype. This chain uses TRBV6-5 with TRBJ1-1, with D hard to call. There are 13 residues in the CDR3. Germline V gives CDR1 MNHEY, CDR2 SVGAGI. Trimming pared 5 bases from V and 4 bases from J, leaving 11 bases between. The CDR3 reads CASSDQASTEAFF. The CDR3 DNA is TGTGCCAGCAGTGATCAGGCTAGCACTGAAGCTTTCTTT.

This clonotype was recorded many times. The chain is built from TRBV7-8 and TRBJ2-1, with 8 nucleotides matching TRBD2. Germline V lookup: CDR1 SGHVS, CDR2 FQNEAQ. The V and J ends lost 6 bases and 8 bases, in that order; junction bases with no gene match: 9. This CDR3 is built from 14 residues. In DNA, the CDR3 is TGTGCCAGCAGATCCGGGACTAGTCCACATGAGCAGTTCTTC. Translated, it gives CASRSGTSPHEQFF.

This clonotype was observed at least ten times. The chain joins TRBV9 to TRBJ2-7; possibly TRBD2 for D (6 bases). The CDR3 length is 15 residues. Between the trimmed V and J ends, which lost 4 bases and 6 bases, there was a span of 20 bases. Looked up from germline, CDR1 is SGDLS and CDR2 is YYNGEE. CDR3 nucleotides: TGTGCCAGCAGCCCCGGGACTTTGTCGGCATCCGAGCAGTACTTC. Its translation is CASSPGTLSASEQYF.